This TCR beta chain was captured by sequencing in a study of T cell responses to AZD1222 COVID-19 vaccine. A single count supports this clone. Trimming removed 10 bases from V and 4 bases from J, with 14 bases in between. Germline CDR1 reads SEHNR; CDR2 reads FQNEAQ (reference sequence). The CDR3 loop spans 13 amino acids. Repertoires were generated with immunoSEQ multiplex PCR, while TCRdb's copy carries only in-frame clones and drops some. Of under 150,000 clones detected, about nine tenths appear once; the ten largest clones hold around 6.9%. This clonotype originated in an adult in good health. This sequence joins TRBV7-9 and TRBJ1-3; possibly TRBD1 for D (6 bases). The sequenced sample was peripheral blood, obtained on day 0 of AZD1222 vaccination. The DNA of the CDR3 is TGTGCCACCAACAGGGCTAGGGGAAACACCATATATTTT. This gives the protein CATNRARGNTIYF.